This T cell receptor (beta chain) came from a study of shared clonotypes between healthy human individuals (dated by TCRdb to 2020 to 2021). For context, the study as a whole: A couple of women and three men aged 18 to 49 years were included in the cohort. For each donor, CD4 naive and CD4 memory were each run on three plates, CD8 naive on two plates, and CD8 memory on one plate. To increase sequencing depth and limit assay-specific biases, TCR repertoire library preparation and sequencing were carried out by different laboratories using diverse techniques. To estimate repertoire size and how much clonotype sharing occurs between individuals, the study deeply sequenced the blood TCR repertoires of five healthy adults. Per donor, leukapheresis produced somewhere between about 0.94 and 8.9 billion PBMCs. What the work shows at the level of the full study, not this receptor alone: Estimated clonotype richness was generally larger for naive than for memory subsets. Sampling was restricted to blood, and TCR repertoires in tissue are likely to differ from TCR repertoires in blood. Based on pairwise subsampling, the degree of clonotype sharing among donors was expected to be affected by sequencing depth. Compared with non-shared clonotypes, the clonotypes found in all four sorted-subset donors had higher generation probabilities. Across four donors, around 5% of naive CD4, roughly 3.3% of naive CD8, 2.3% of memory CD4, and approximately 0.4% of memory CD8 clonotypes were shared. The small number of donors limited the genetic and exposure-history diversity represented. Even with the large sequencing depth, rarefaction of the sorted-subset datasets indicated that sequencing was incomplete.

Using the deep immunoSEQ assay, TCR CDR3 regions were amplified from genomic DNA by multiplex PCR. Extracted genomic DNA from each cell subset was distributed evenly across all wells of several immunoSEQ 96-well plates, and each plate was treated as a replicate. For sorted subsets, each replicate PCR was loaded with about 0.2 ug genomic DNA, equivalent to about 30,000 T cell genomes. Purified libraries were measured with a Qubit 3.0 fluorometer, size-checked on a Bioanalyzer 2100, and measured again with the KAPA Library Quantification kit. Each immunoSEQ 96-well plate was sequenced on its own single-read 150-cycle Illumina NextSeq 550 flow cell. Concerning the study's data processing: Because the immunoSEQ output held only junctional sequences and lacked quality scores, the filtering could not match the filtering applied to full-length reads. Sequences were annotated with PyIR, a Python wrapper for IgBLAST v1.9, using IMGT germline references to assign V/J genes and CDR3. Reads with weak V/J assignments (E-value above 1e-6), missing CDR3, stop codons, out-of-frame junctions, or ambiguous translated residues were removed. A V3J clonotype was defined by an identical inferred V gene, J gene, and CDR3 amino acid sequence. Percentage overlap between repertoires was computed as shared unique clonotypes divided by the size of the smaller repertoire. Repertoire richness was assessed with RTK rarefaction, the Chao1 estimator, and Recon v2.1 estimates of unobserved clonotypes. OLGA was used to compute generation probabilities for all TCRbeta clonotypes that the gDNA method yielded from four donors. Sourced from immuneACCESS, this table was stored by TCRdb with only in-frame sequences that have V and J called. A share of the clones is absent; for the studies checked, an unresolved V gene accounts for under half, and the remainder has no known explanation. The DNA gave D and trimming, while V, J and clone size come from that table. This sample comprises under 600,000 clones, 95% to 97% of them detected only once. Of the sample, around 0.067% falls within the top ten clones.

This clone was observed a single time. No cognate antigen has been identified for it. No much larger clonotype is one base removed from it; base qualities were not supplied. After removal of 3 bases from V and 10 bases from J, the junction retains 6 bases not matched to a gene. From cysteine to phenylalanine, the CDR3 is 14 amino acids long. The entry retains the CDR3 DNA only, 42 bases that are in frame from base 1. The germline V gene encodes CDR1 SGHNT and CDR2 YYREEE (reference sequence). Donors were healthy HIV-negative adults with no recently reported acute infections or vaccinations. All donors were Caucasian adults living in Nashville, Tennessee, USA. CD4+ T cells were enriched through magnetic negative selection, after which naive cells were positively selected on CD45RA and the remaining negative fraction served as the memory subset. Blood was collected by leukapheresis, and PBMCs were isolated by Ficoll-Histopaque density gradient centrifugation and then cryopreserved in liquid nitrogen vapor phase. Analytical flow cytometry was used to check the purity and quantity of every magnetically sorted T cell population. Genomic DNA was isolated from each sorted fraction and quantified by UV absorbance on a Nanodrop 2000c.

The material sequenced was naive CD4+ T cells sorted from blood. In the paper's terms, the cell subset or site label means: CD45RA+ positively selected. The chain joins TRBV5-4 to TRBJ1-6, with 8 bases aligning to TRBD1. The origin of this receptor is a woman aged 25 to 39 in good health. The CDR3 loop reads CASSSGQGGSPLHF. In nucleotide form, the sequence is TGTGCCAGCAGCTCCGGACAGGGAGGATCACCCCTCCACTTT.